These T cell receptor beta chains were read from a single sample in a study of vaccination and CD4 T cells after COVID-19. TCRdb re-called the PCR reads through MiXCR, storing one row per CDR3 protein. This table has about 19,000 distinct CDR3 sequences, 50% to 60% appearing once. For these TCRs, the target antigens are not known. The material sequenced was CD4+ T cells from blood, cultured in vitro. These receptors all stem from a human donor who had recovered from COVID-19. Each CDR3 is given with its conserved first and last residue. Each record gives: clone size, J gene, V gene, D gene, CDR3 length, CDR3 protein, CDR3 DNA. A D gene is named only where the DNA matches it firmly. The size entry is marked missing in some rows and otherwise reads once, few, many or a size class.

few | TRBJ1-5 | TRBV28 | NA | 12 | CASTRGNQPQHF | TGTGCCAGCACTCGGGGCAATCAGCCCCAGCATTTT
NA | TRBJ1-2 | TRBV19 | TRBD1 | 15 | CASSRDRGQKGGYTF | TGTGCCAGTAGTCGAGACAGGGGGCAAAAGGGTGGCTACACCTTC
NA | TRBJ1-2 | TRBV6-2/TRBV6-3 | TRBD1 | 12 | CASRPDRAGYTF | TGTGCCAGCAGGCCCGACAGGGCCGGCTACACCTTC
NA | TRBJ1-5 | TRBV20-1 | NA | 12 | CSVSGRNQPQHF | TGCAGTGTAAGTGGTCGCAATCAGCCCCAGCATTTT
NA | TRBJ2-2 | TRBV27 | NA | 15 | CASSFTGSSTGELFF | TGTGCCAGCTCCTTCACTGGTAGTAGTACCGGGGAGCTGTTTTTT
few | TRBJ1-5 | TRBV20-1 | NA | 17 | CSARGWGVSAGNQPQHF | TGCAGTGCTAGAGGGTGGGGTGTCAGCGCCGGCAATCAGCCCCAGCATTTT
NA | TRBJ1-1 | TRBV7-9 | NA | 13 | CASSKNRDTEAFF | TGTGCCAGCAGCAAGAACAGGGATACTGAAGCTTTCTTT
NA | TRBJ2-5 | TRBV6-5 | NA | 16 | CASSYGAQRGQETQYF | TGTGCCAGCAGTTATGGGGCCCAGAGGGGGCAAGAGACCCAGTACTTC
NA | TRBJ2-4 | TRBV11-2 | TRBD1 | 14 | CASSLGTGQNIQYF | TGTGCCAGCAGCTTGGGGACAGGACAAAACATTCAGTACTTC
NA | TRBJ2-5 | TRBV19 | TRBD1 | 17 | CASSLNYRGLIQETQYF | TGTGCCAGTAGTTTGAACTACAGGGGCTTGATCCAAGAGACCCAGTACTTC
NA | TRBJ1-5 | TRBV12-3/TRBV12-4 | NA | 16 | CASSSGERDSNQPQHF | TGTGCCAGCAGTTCAGGAGAGAGGGATAGCAATCAGCCCCAGCATTTT
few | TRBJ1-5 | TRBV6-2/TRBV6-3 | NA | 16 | CASSSSARLPNQPQHF | TGTGCCAGCAGTTCGAGCGCCCGTCTGCCCAATCAGCCCCAGCATTTT
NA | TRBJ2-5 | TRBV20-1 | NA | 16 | CSASNLLARGVETQYF | TGCAGTGCTAGTAATTTACTAGCGAGGGGGGTAGAGACCCAGTACTTC
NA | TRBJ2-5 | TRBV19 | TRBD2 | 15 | CASSISGSIQETQYF | TGTGCCAGTAGTATCAGCGGGAGCATCCAAGAGACCCAGTACTTC
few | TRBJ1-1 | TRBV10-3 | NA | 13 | CAISERIWTEAFF | TGTGCCATCAGTGAGAGGATATGGACTGAAGCTTTCTTT
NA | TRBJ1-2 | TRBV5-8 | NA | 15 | CASSFGRIPDYGYTF | TGTGCCAGCAGCTTCGGGAGGATCCCGGACTATGGCTACACCTTC
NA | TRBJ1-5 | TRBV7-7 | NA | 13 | CASSLSISQPQHF | TGTGCTAGCAGCTTATCTATAAGTCAGCCCCAGCATTTT
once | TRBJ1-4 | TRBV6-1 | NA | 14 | CASSKSATNEKLFF | TGTGCCAGCAGTAAATCTGCAACTAATGAAAAACTGTTTTTT
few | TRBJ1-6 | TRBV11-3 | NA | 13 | CASSFGGGSPLHF | TGTGCCAGCAGCTTCGGGGGGGGTTCACCCCTCCACTTT
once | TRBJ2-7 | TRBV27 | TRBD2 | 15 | CASSLWTSGFYEQYF | TGTGCCAGCAGTTTATGGACTAGCGGATTCTACGAGCAGTACTTC
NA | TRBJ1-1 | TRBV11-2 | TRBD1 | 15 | CASSLGGQSLLQAFF | TGTGCCAGCAGCTTAGGGGGACAGAGTCTCCTTCAAGCTTTCTTT
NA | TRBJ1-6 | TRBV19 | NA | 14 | CASTRRGRESPLHF | TGTGCCAGTACCCGGCGGGGGCGGGAATCACCCCTCCACTTT
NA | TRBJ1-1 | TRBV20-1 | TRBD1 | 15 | CSARDHGQGDTEAFF | TGCAGTGCTAGAGATCATGGACAGGGGGACACTGAAGCTTTCTTT
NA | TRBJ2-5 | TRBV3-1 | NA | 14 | CASSQNAPEETQYF | TGTGCCAGCAGCCAAAACGCGCCGGAAGAGACCCAGTACTTC
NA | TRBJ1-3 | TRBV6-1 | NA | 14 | CASSGLNSGNTIYF | TGTGCCAGCAGTGGCTTGAACTCTGGAAACACCATATATTTT
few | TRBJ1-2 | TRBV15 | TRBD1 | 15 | CATSRDTGTGIRYTF | TGTGCCACCAGCAGAGACACCGGGACAGGAATTCGCTACACCTTC
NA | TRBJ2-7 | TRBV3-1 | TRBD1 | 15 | CASSRGTGQSYEQYF | TGTGCCAGCAGCCGTGGGACAGGGCAATCCTACGAGCAGTACTTC
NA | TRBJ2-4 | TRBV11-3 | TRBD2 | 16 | CASSPGLAGGVDIQYF | TGTGCCAGCAGCCCAGGACTAGCGGGAGGAGTGGACATTCAGTACTTC
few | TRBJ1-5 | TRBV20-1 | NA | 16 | CSLRGSGDTSNQPQHF | TGTAGTCTGCGCGGCAGTGGGGACACTAGCAATCAGCCCCAGCATTTT
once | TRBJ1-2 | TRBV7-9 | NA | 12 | CASSFSNYGYTF | TGTGCCAGCAGCTTCTCTAACTATGGCTACACCTTC
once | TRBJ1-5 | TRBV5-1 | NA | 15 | CASSSGEGGNQPQHF | TGCGCCAGCAGCTCGGGCGAGGGGGGCAATCAGCCCCAGCATTTT
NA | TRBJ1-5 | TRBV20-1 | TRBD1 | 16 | CSARTPGGGGNQPQHF | TGCAGTGCTCGAACCCCAGGGGGAGGTGGCAATCAGCCCCAGCATTTT
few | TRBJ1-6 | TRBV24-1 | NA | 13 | CATSTDHNSPLHF | TGTGCCACCTCAACGGATCATAATTCACCCCTCCACTTT
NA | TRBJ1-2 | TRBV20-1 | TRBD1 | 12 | CSAEQGVGGYTF | TGCAGTGCAGAACAGGGGGTGGGCGGCTACACCTTC
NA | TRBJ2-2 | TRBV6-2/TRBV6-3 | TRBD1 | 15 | CATSTRTGNTGELFF | TGTGCCACCTCGACCAGGACAGGGAATACCGGGGAGCTGTTTTTT
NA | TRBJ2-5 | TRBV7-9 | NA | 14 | CASSPRTFQETQYF | TGTGCCAGCAGCCCTAGGACTTTCCAAGAGACCCAGTACTTC
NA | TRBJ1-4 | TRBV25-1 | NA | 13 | CASRGRTNEKLFF | TGTGCCAGCAGGGGGAGAACTAATGAAAAACTGTTTTTT
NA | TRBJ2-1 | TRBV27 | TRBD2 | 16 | CASSLRTSGTYNEQFF | TGTGCCAGCAGTTTAAGGACTAGCGGGACCTACAATGAGCAGTTCTTC
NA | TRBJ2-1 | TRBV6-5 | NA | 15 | CASSYRDQADNEQFF | TGTGCCAGCAGTTACCGGGACCAAGCGGATAATGAGCAGTTCTTC
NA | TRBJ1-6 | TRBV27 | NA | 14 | CASSLFGPGSPLHF | TGTGCCAGCAGTTTATTCGGGCCGGGTTCACCCCTCCACTTT
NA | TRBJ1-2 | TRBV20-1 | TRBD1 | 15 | CSARRQGQGNYGYTF | TGCAGTGCTAGGCGACAGGGTCAGGGCAACTATGGCTACACCTTC
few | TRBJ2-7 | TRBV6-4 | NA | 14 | CASSPNTGPYEQYF | TGTGCCAGCAGCCCTAATACCGGGCCCTACGAGCAGTACTTC
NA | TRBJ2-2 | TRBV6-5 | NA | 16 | CASSYDQPRGTGELFF | TGTGCCAGCAGTTACGATCAACCCCGAGGAACCGGGGAGCTGTTTTTT
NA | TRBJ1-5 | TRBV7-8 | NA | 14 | CASSPRTDNQPQHF | TGTGCCAGCAGCCCTCGGACCGACAATCAGCCCCAGCATTTT
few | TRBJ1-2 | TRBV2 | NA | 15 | CASTLDVTGLYGYTF | TGTGCCAGCACTTTAGACGTGACAGGATTGTATGGCTACACCTTC
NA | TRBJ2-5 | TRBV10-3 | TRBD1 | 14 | CASRPPGQQETQYF | TGTGCCAGCCGACCTCCGGGACAGCAAGAGACCCAGTACTTC
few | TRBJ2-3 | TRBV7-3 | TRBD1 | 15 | CASSLTGQAKDTQYF | TGTGCCAGCAGCTTAACAGGACAGGCCAAAGATACGCAGTATTTT
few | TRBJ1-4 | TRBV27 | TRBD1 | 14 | CASSLQGANEKLFF | TGTGCCAGCAGTTTACAGGGGGCTAATGAAAAACTGTTTTTT
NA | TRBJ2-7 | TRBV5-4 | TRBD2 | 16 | CASSLGLAGDPYEQYF | TGTGCCAGCAGCTTGGGACTAGCGGGAGACCCGTACGAGCAGTACTTC
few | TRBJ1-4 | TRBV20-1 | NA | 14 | CSARLQPGGEKLFF | TGCAGTGCTAGATTGCAGCCGGGAGGTGAAAAACTGTTTTTT
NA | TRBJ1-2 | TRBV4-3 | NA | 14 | CASSQDGGDYGYTF | TGCGCCAGCAGCCAAGATGGGGGGGACTATGGCTACACCTTC
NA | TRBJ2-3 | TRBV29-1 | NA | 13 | CSVERQLGDTQYF | TGCAGCGTTGAAAGGCAGCTTGGGGATACGCAGTATTTT
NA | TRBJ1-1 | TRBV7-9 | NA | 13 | CASSLAGNTEAFF | TGTGCCAGCAGCTTAGCGGGGAACACTGAAGCTTTCTTT